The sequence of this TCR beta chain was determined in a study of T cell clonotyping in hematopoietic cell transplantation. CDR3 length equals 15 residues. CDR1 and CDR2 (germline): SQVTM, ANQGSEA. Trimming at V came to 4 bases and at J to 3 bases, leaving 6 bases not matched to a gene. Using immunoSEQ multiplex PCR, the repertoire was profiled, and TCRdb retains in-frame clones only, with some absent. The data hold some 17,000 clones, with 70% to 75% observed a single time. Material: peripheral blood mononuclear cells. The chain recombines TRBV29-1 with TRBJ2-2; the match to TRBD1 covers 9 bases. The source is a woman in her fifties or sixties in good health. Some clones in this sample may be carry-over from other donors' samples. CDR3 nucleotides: TGCAGCGTTGGGACAGGGGCCCCCGACACCGGGGAGCTGTTTTTT. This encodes CSVGTGAPDTGELFF.